This TCR beta chain was found in a study of metastatic and nonmetastatic thyroid tumors (dated by TCRdb to 2018 to 2021). In terms of the full investigation: The researchers compared repertoires between peripheral blood samples and tumor or nodule tissue samples from patients with malignant or benign thyroid disease.

In its sample, this clone was seen many times. Its specific antigen is unknown. No clone much larger than this one lies a single base away; base qualities are absent. Distinct nucleotide sequences in the sample also encode this CDR3. No patient had received any treatment before thyroid surgery. The study retrospectively analysed patient clinical samples collected from about 2012 to 2019 using T-cell receptor beta sequencing. V is cut by 4 bases and J by 4 bases, and the space between the germline ends is 20 bases. From the cysteine up to the phenylalanine, the CDR3 has a length of 15 residues. Just CDR3 DNA is preserved here, 45 bases in frame from base 1. Sequences DFQATT (CDR1) and SNEGSKA (CDR2) are obtained from the germline V gene (reference sequence). What the work shows at the level of the full study, not this receptor alone: TCR beta diversity was reported as significantly higher in malignant tumors than in benign nodules, in both blood and tumor samples.

The method behind the library was PCR. Sequencer: Illumina HiSeq 4000. High-throughput sequencing was used to profile the TCR beta-chain CDR3 region of each patient. Concerning the study's data processing: A classifier to discriminate distant-metastatic papillary thyroid cancer patients was built from CDR3 differences across clinicopathological groups. Repertoire diversity was assessed with the Shannon index, and tumor-blood repertoire similarity with the Morisita-Horn index. In-frame beta chains were kept once TCRdb had trimmed the public reads at Q25 with fastp and called clones with MiXCR. The authors' filters were not applied to this entry. The sample contains 14,000 to 15,000 clones, 20% to 30% of them found a single time. Around 7.2% of the sample goes to the ten largest clones.

The source material was tumor tissue. The TCR comes from a female donor with papillary thyroid cancer or a benign thyroid nodule (not recorded which). Some clones in this sample may be carry-over from other donors' samples. This chain joins TRBV20-1 to TRBJ2-7, with a weak D call of TRBD2 (6 bases match). The sequence in DNA is TGCAGTGCTATGGAAGGAAAACTAGCCCGGTACGAGCAGTACTTC. Translated, it gives CSAMEGKLARYEQYF.